Shown below are 4 T cell receptor beta chains from a single sample sequenced in a study of control samples from healthy donors and cancer patients. Profiling relied on immunoSEQ multiplex PCR, and the TCRdb table lists in-frame clones only, not all of them. The profile covers around 120,000 clones, with roughly 90% appearing a single time and almost 8% taken by the ten largest. Material for sequencing was blood. The receptors originated from a woman between 18 and 30 years old in good health.

The V gene is TRBV19, the J gene TRBJ1-5, with D unclear. The V and J ends lost 4 bases and 4 bases respectively, with 11 bases between them. Germline V gene sequence: CDR1 LNHDA, CDR2 SQIVND (reference sequence). The CDR3 length is 14 residues. In nucleotides, the CDR3 is TGTGCCAGTAGTAAAACGGACCGTAATCAGCCCCAGCATTTT. As protein: CASSKTDRNQPQHF.

The V call is TRBV13, the J call TRBJ1-5, with a tentative D call TRBD1 (5 bases). This CDR3 spans 15 amino acids. Per germline, CDR1 PRHDT and CDR2 FYEKMQ (reference sequence). With 2 bases removed from V and 3 bases from J, the gap between germline ends came to 11 bases. In DNA, the CDR3 is TGTGCCAGCAGCTTATCGGGGCAGCTCAATCAGCCCCAGCATTTT. Translating gives CASSLSGQLNQPQHF.

The rearrangement uses TRBV6-5 and TRBJ1-2; D unclear. The CDR3 runs 13 residues. V was pared by 0 bases and J by 6 bases, with 8 bases between. Per germline, CDR1 MNHEY and CDR2 SVGAGI. The CDR3 sequence: CASSYSDRNGYTF. CDR3 bases: TGTGCCAGCAGTTACTCGGACCGCAATGGCTACACCTTC.

This clone was recorded only once. The V gene is TRBV19, the J gene TRBJ1-1; D uncertain. Germline loops: CDR1 LNHDA, CDR2 SQIVND (reference sequence). This CDR3 region has 12 residues. The V gene lost 3 bases and the J gene lost 7 bases, with 9 bases spanning the gap. The CDR3 DNA reads TGTGCCAGTAGTATTAACGCGATTGAAGCTTTCTTT. This translates into CASSINAIEAFF.